The rows below give T cell receptor beta chains drawn from one sample of a study of early T cells in non-severe SARS-CoV-2 infection. Each CDR3 protein gets one entry after TCRdb re-called the 5' RACE reads with MiXCR. The table has roughly 75,000 distinct CDR3 sequences, about 11% seen once; the top ten hold about 4.8%. The sample comprised whole blood. These TCRs come from an adult who was a healthcare worker with PCR-confirmed SARS-CoV-2 infection or an uninfected control (not recorded which). CDR3s include the opening cysteine and the closing phenylalanine or tryptophan. The size of a clone is reported for some rows only, either as once, few or many, or as a class for expanded clones.

v_call: TRBV7-9; clone_size: few; j_call: TRBJ1-6; cdr3_aa: CASSLGWGPNSPLHF
v_call: TRBV7-6; clone_size: few; j_call: TRBJ2-7; cdr3_aa: CASSLSGTGVNEQYF
v_call: TRBV20-1; clone_size: many; j_call: TRBJ1-2; cdr3_aa: CSAMSGTAANYGYTF
v_call: TRBV7-6; clone_size: many; j_call: TRBJ2-3; cdr3_aa: CASSATTGFGADTQYF
v_call: TRBV6-4; clone_size: many; j_call: TRBJ2-3; cdr3_aa: CASSTTPGLSADTQYF
v_call: TRBV20-1; clone_size: few; j_call: TRBJ2-7; cdr3_aa: CSARPGTGGFYEQYF
v_call: TRBV7-2; clone_size: few; j_call: TRBJ1-5; cdr3_aa: CASSLSRGTSNQPQHF
v_call: TRBV29-1; clone_size: few; j_call: TRBJ2-2; cdr3_aa: CSGSVGRGGELFF
v_call: TRBV5-6; clone_size: many; j_call: TRBJ2-1; cdr3_aa: CASSLLGTGNNEQFF
v_call: TRBV10-1; clone_size: NA; j_call: TRBJ1-1; cdr3_aa: CASSETGGFAEAFF
v_call: TRBV7-2; clone_size: few; j_call: TRBJ2-2; cdr3_aa: CASSPGQLNTGELFF
v_call: TRBV11-2; clone_size: many; j_call: TRBJ2-5; cdr3_aa: CASGRTGRQETQYF
v_call: TRBV3-1; clone_size: few; j_call: TRBJ1-5; cdr3_aa: CASSQDMTGGNQPQHF
v_call: TRBV5-4; clone_size: few; j_call: TRBJ2-7; cdr3_aa: CASSLAGFGVNYEQYF
v_call: TRBV12-3/TRBV12-4; clone_size: NA; j_call: TRBJ1-1; cdr3_aa: CASSFSGQRGTEAFF
v_call: TRBV20-1; clone_size: many; j_call: TRBJ2-3; cdr3_aa: CSVAGGPDTQYF
v_call: TRBV30; clone_size: NA; j_call: TRBJ1-2; cdr3_aa: CAWSVMGSTYYGYTF
v_call: TRBV7-6; clone_size: many; j_call: TRBJ1-1; cdr3_aa: CASSLLSRQLNTEAFF
v_call: TRBV6-2/TRBV6-3; clone_size: NA; j_call: TRBJ1-2; cdr3_aa: CASRLTGTYGYTF
v_call: TRBV15; clone_size: few; j_call: TRBJ2-3; cdr3_aa: CATSRDKGTDTQYF
v_call: TRBV13; clone_size: NA; j_call: TRBJ2-2; cdr3_aa: CASSPIDLLGPGGAGELFF
v_call: TRBV4-2; clone_size: few; j_call: TRBJ2-2; cdr3_aa: CASSQEWGTSGAYGELFF
v_call: TRBV6-5; clone_size: few; j_call: TRBJ2-7; cdr3_aa: CASSPIGGPNEQYF
v_call: TRBV19; clone_size: few; j_call: TRBJ2-7; cdr3_aa: CASSIGGGASYEQYF
v_call: TRBV19; clone_size: NA; j_call: TRBJ1-2; cdr3_aa: CASSTTYPSYGYTF
v_call: TRBV19; clone_size: many; j_call: TRBJ1-2; cdr3_aa: CASSIGATGRYYGYTF
v_call: TRBV9; clone_size: NA; j_call: TRBJ2-7; cdr3_aa: CASSPAPTLSYEQYF
v_call: TRBV12-3/TRBV12-4; clone_size: NA; j_call: TRBJ1-1; cdr3_aa: CASSLPSDGGTEAFF
v_call: TRBV7-2; clone_size: NA; j_call: TRBJ2-1; cdr3_aa: CASSLAPVRGGEQFF
v_call: TRBV29-1; clone_size: few; j_call: TRBJ2-7; cdr3_aa: CSTADRAYEQYF
v_call: TRBV14; clone_size: NA; j_call: TRBJ1-1; cdr3_aa: CASSLRRDYTEAFF
v_call: TRBV5-1; clone_size: few; j_call: TRBJ1-1; cdr3_aa: CASSQSTGYTEAFF
v_call: TRBV5-6; clone_size: few; j_call: TRBJ1-1; cdr3_aa: CASSLAGGMNTEAFF
v_call: TRBV5-1; clone_size: NA; j_call: TRBJ2-7; cdr3_aa: CASSFGGATYEQYF
v_call: TRBV4-3; clone_size: many; j_call: TRBJ1-6; cdr3_aa: CASSPKESEESPLHF
v_call: TRBV7-6; clone_size: NA; j_call: TRBJ2-7; cdr3_aa: CASSRRGQGYEQYF
v_call: TRBV5-1; clone_size: NA; j_call: TRBJ1-6; cdr3_aa: CASKGSFDSPLHF
v_call: TRBV19; clone_size: many; j_call: TRBJ2-2; cdr3_aa: CASSIRVGLPKAGELFF
v_call: TRBV6-1; clone_size: many; j_call: TRBJ2-7; cdr3_aa: CASSVTTGGLQYF
v_call: TRBV12-3/TRBV12-4; clone_size: many; j_call: TRBJ2-1; cdr3_aa: CASSTARKQFF
v_call: TRBV7-6; clone_size: NA; j_call: TRBJ2-3; cdr3_aa: CASSPVKGLAGETDTQYF
v_call: TRBV20-1; clone_size: NA; j_call: TRBJ2-1; cdr3_aa: CSAPDSGIKQFF
v_call: TRBV29-1; clone_size: many; j_call: TRBJ2-1; cdr3_aa: CSAGQGTSYNEQFF
v_call: TRBV30; clone_size: few; j_call: TRBJ1-4; cdr3_aa: CAWSGEDRATNEKLFF
v_call: TRBV5-1; clone_size: NA; j_call: TRBJ2-5; cdr3_aa: CASREEETQYF
v_call: TRBV7-2; clone_size: many; j_call: TRBJ1-5; cdr3_aa: CASSLTGGDQPQHF
v_call: TRBV21-1; clone_size: few; j_call: TRBJ2-5; cdr3_aa: CASSSGGVCMEETQYF
v_call: TRBV6-5; clone_size: many; j_call: TRBJ1-3; cdr3_aa: CASSYSSRSGNTIYF
v_call: TRBV6-5; clone_size: NA; j_call: TRBJ2-3; cdr3_aa: CASSYSAGGFTDTQYF
v_call: TRBV7-2; clone_size: NA; j_call: TRBJ2-5; cdr3_aa: CASSLARDGQTQYF
v_call: TRBV5-5; clone_size: NA; j_call: TRBJ1-6; cdr3_aa: CASSLDEASGSPLHF
v_call: TRBV5-4; clone_size: many; j_call: TRBJ1-1; cdr3_aa: CASSQLESGTENTEAFF
v_call: TRBV4-3; clone_size: many; j_call: TRBJ2-5; cdr3_aa: CASSQDRGGWGTQYF
v_call: TRBV14; clone_size: many; j_call: TRBJ2-7; cdr3_aa: CASRRTSRAYEQYF
v_call: TRBV6-5; clone_size: many; j_call: TRBJ1-5; cdr3_aa: CASSPYGGIKDQPQHF
v_call: TRBV7-8; clone_size: many; j_call: TRBJ1-4; cdr3_aa: CASSLEEVQGAGAEKLFF
v_call: TRBV7-9; clone_size: many; j_call: TRBJ2-3; cdr3_aa: CASSLRPGSTDTQYF